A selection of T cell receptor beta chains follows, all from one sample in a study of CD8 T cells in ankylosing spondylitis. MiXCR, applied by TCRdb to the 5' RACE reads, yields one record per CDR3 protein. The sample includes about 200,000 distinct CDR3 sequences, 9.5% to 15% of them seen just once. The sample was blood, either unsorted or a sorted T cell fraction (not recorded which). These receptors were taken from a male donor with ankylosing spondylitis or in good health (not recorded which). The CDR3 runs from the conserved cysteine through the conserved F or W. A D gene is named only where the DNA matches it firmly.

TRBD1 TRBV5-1 CASSPGTGYAGEQFF
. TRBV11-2 CASSLHREGGYTF
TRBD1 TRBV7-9 CASSATGYEQYF
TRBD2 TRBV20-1 CSATGLAGGGPQETQYF
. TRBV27 CASSLDGFYNEQFF
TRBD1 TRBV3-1 CASSSGTGGTQQYF
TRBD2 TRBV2 CASSGTSGRANTGELFF
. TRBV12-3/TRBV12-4 CASSLGGAFPELFF
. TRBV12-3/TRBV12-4 CASGGGATDTQYF
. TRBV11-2 CASSLGGIGHLLSYEQYF
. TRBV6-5 CASSYDGYYGYTF
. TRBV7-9 CASSDGSGRVNEQFF
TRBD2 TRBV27 CASTAGTSAWDEQFF